A single sample gave rise to the 26 T cell receptor beta chains below, sequenced in a study of T cell responses to AZD1222 COVID-19 vaccine. The protocol was immunoSEQ multiplex PCR, while the TCRdb copy is restricted to in-frame clones and leaves out a portion. Found here are more than 100,000 clones, about 82% of them singletons; the top ten hold 7.9%. The material was peripheral blood, obtained 28 days after the second dose of the MenACWY control vaccine. These TCRs come from an adult who received the MenACWY meningococcal vaccine as a control.

The genes are TRBV10-3 and TRBJ2-7; a weak D match, TRBD2 (5 bases). The length of the CDR3 is 13 residues. CDR1 is ENHRY and CDR2 is SYGVKD in the germline V gene. Trimming removed 7 bases at V and 2 bases at J, with 12 bases between. The CDR3 nucleotides read TGTGCCATCAAGAGGGCCTCCACCTACGAGCAGTACGTC. Protein sequence: CAIKRASTYEQYV.

V is TRBV12-5 and J is TRBJ2-2; no reliable D call. V was clipped by 1 base and J by 4 bases, with 10 bases between them. The CDR3 is 15 amino acids. From germline, CDR1 is LGHNT and CDR2 FRNRAP. CDR3 sequence: CASGLGRTATGELFF. The CDR3, as DNA: TGTGCTAGTGGTTTGGGCCGTACAGCCACCGGGGAGCTGTTTTTT.

The chain joins TRBV7-8 to TRBJ2-3; D may be TRBD1 (6 bases). Germline lookup yields CDR1 SGHVS and CDR2 FQNEAQ. V lost 5 bases, J lost 3 bases, and 21 bases lay in between. The CDR3 totals 17 residues. The CDR3 DNA reads as TGTGCCAGCAGCAACCCTCGGGACATTCAGGGGACAGATACGCAGTATTTT. Protein: CASSNPRDIQGTDTQYF.

V gene TRBV7-3 combines with J gene TRBJ1-5; D gene unclear. Per the germline V gene, CDR1 is SGHTA and CDR2 is FQGTGA. This CDR3 is 14 amino acids long. Deletions cut 6 bases from V and 3 bases from J, with 12 bases between. CDR3: CASSPTGNNQPQHF. CDR3 nucleotide sequence: TGTGCCAGCAGTCCAACGGGCAACAATCAGCCCCAGCATTTT.

The V gene is TRBV7-9, the J gene TRBJ2-7, with 10 bases lining up with TRBD2. Per germline, CDR1 SEHNR and CDR2 FQNEAQ (reference sequence). CDR3 length: 14 amino acids. V trimming: 6 bases; J trimming: 5 bases; junction bases outside the gene matches: 7. The DNA for the CDR3 is TGTGCCAGCAGTCAAGCGGGGGGGCCAAACGAGCAGTACGTC. Protein product: CASSQAGGPNEQYV.

The chain employs TRBV7-2 and TRBJ1-1; D unresolved. The CDR3 contains 15 residues. V dropped 3 bases and J dropped 1 base, with 12 bases sitting between them. Germline V gives CDR1 SGHTA, CDR2 FQGNSA. The CDR3 region has the DNA TGTGCCAGCAGCTTGGACGGAGGCCGGAACACTGAAGCTTTCTTT. Translated, it gives CASSLDGGRNTEAFF.

This chain connects TRBV7-9 to TRBJ1-4; D remains ambiguous. CDR1 is SEHNR and CDR2 is FQNEAQ in the germline V gene (reference sequence). The CDR3 has 13 amino acids. V was trimmed by 4 bases and J by 10 bases, leaving 13 bases between them. CDR3 loop: CASSSTAIGKLFF. The CDR3 DNA follows: TGTGCCAGCAGCTCCACAGCGATCGGAAAACTGTTTTTT.

This clone has more than one count but fewer than ten. The chain links TRBV27 to TRBJ1-1; 7 bases match TRBD1. Germline V gene data show CDR1 as MNHEY and CDR2 as SMNVEV (reference sequence). The length of the CDR3 is 15 residues. The junction had 3 bases not matched to a gene; V was cut back by 2 bases and J by 0 bases. The CDR3 DNA reads as TGTGCCAGCAGTTTAAGGGGGCCCATGAACACTGAAGCTTTCTTT. Translation gives CASSLRGPMNTEAFF.

The V call is TRBV9, the J call TRBJ2-7; 7 bases map to TRBD2. Germline-derived CDR1 and CDR2 are SGDLS and YYNGEE. The CDR3 extends over 15 amino acids. Unmatched junction bases numbered 9, after V lost 0 bases and J lost 6 bases. This CDR3 reads CASSVGTGGESEQYF. The DNA for the CDR3 is TGTGCCAGCAGCGTAGGTACGGGAGGAGAGTCCGAGCAGTACTTC. Combining the CDR3 with reference TRBV9 and TRBJ2-7 gives the whole variable domain DSGVTQTPKHLITATGQRVTLRCSPRSGDLSVYWYQQSLDQGLQFLIQYYNGEERAKGNILERFSAQQFPDLHSELNLSSLELGDSALYFCASSVGTGGESEQYFGPGTRLTVT.

Only one count was recorded for this clone. The chain has TRBV27 and TRBJ1-2; no clear D. The CDR3 consists of 15 residues. The germline gives CDR1 MNHEY, CDR2 SMNVEV (reference sequence). The germline V and J ends were trimmed by 7 bases and 4 bases, with 19 bases remaining between them. In DNA, the CDR3 is TGTGCCAGCACCAGTTACGAAGTATTGGGCTATGGCTACACCTTC. Amino acid sequence: CASTSYEVLGYGYTF.

The chain joins TRBV4-1 to TRBJ1-4; perhaps TRBD1 as D (5 bases). The CDR3 runs 17 residues. The V end lost 1 base, the J end lost 6 bases, and 18 bases lay between the germline ends. Per the germline V gene, CDR1 is MGHRA and CDR2 is YSYEKL. The CDR3 region has the DNA TGCGCCAGCAGCCAAGCCTCTACCAGGGCCAGCGATGAAAAACTGTTTTTT. Residues: CASSQASTRASDEKLFF.

The chain uses TRBV28 and TRBJ2-1; the match to TRBD1 covers 9 bases. The CDR3 is made up of 13 amino acids. CDR1 and CDR2 (germline): MDHEN, SYDVKM. Trimming at V came to 6 bases and at J to 5 bases, leaving 2 bases not matched to a gene. The CDR3 reads CASRGTGNNEQFF. The CDR3 DNA is TGTGCCAGCAGAGGGACAGGGAACAATGAGCAGTTCTTC.

J is TRBJ2-4 and V is TRBV6-2 or TRBV6-3, with 9 nucleotides matching TRBD2. Per germline, CDR1 MNHEY and CDR2 SVGEGT. This CDR3 region has 15 residues. The ends lost 6 bases at V and 8 bases at J; junction bases unmatched: 11. CDR3 coding DNA: TGTGCCAGCAGCGCTGGACTAGCGCAATTGCACATTCAGTACTTC. Translated, it gives CASSAGLAQLHIQYF.

The rearrangement links TRBV6-4 to TRBJ1-1; no clear D. Trimming shortened V by 8 bases and J by 0 bases, and 10 bases separated the two germline ends. This CDR3 has 13 amino acids. In germline, CDR1 is MRHNA, CDR2 SNTAGT. The CDR3 DNA reads TGTGCCAGCTCAGAGGTATTGAACACTGAAGCTTTCTTT. As protein: CASSEVLNTEAFF.

This sequence joins TRBV11-2 and TRBJ2-7; 7 positions match TRBD2. J was trimmed by 0 bases and V by 0 bases; bases with no gene match: 5. The CDR3 consists of 16 residues. The germline V gene encodes CDR1 SGHAT and CDR2 FQNNGV. CDR3 bases: TGTGCCAGCAGCTTAGACCCCAGCGGGGCCTCCTACGAGCAGTACTTC. Encoded protein: CASSLDPSGASYEQYF.

The chain is built from TRBV7-3 and TRBJ2-7; 8 bases are shared with TRBD1. Per the germline V gene, CDR1 is SGHTA and CDR2 is FQGTGA. V shed 2 bases and J 7 bases; nucleotides not matched to a gene: 4. The CDR3 runs to 13 residues. The CDR3 DNA follows: TGTGCCAGCAGCTTAGACAGGGGTGGGGAGCAGTACTTC. Translating gives CASSLDRGGEQYF.

This clone was observed a single time. The V call is TRBV5-4, the J call TRBJ1-2; the D gene is possibly TRBD1 (5 bases). The CDR3 runs to 16 residues. Trimming stripped 1 base from V and 3 bases from J, with 16 bases between. CDR1 and CDR2 from the germline V gene are SGHNT and YYREEE (reference sequence). CDR3 sequence (DNA): TGTGCCAGCAGCTTGCCTAGTGGGGGTCCCTACTATGGCTACACCTTC. Amino acids: CASSLPSGGPYYGYTF.

This chain uses TRBV2 with TRBJ1-3, with 9 bases lining up with TRBD1. V lost 8 bases and J lost 4; bases outside the gene matches: 6. This CDR3 contains 14 residues. In germline, CDR1 is SNHLY, CDR2 FYNNEI. CDR3 in DNA: TGTGCCAGCCGGACAGGGGTCGCAGGAAACACCATATATTTT. It codes for CASRTGVAGNTIYF. The full variable domain, with the rest looked up from reference TRBV2 and TRBJ1-3, is EPEVTQTPSHQVTQMGQEVILRCVPISNHLYFYWYRQILGQKVEFLVSFYNNEISEKSEIFDDQFSVERPDGSNFTLKIRSTKLEDSAMYFCASRTGVAGNTIYFGEGSWLTVV.

The rearrangement links TRBV9 to TRBJ2-3; 9 positions agree with TRBD2. CDR1 is SGDLS, CDR2 YYNGEE, per germline. This CDR3 is built from 16 residues. J lost 2 bases, V lost 2 bases, and 6 bases had no gene match. DNA for the CDR3: TGTGCCAGCAGCGTCGGGGCTAGCGGGGTCACAGATACGCAGTATTTT. Translating gives CASSVGASGVTDTQYF. The full variable domain, in which reference TRBV9 and TRBJ2-3 provide the parts outside the CDR3, is DSGVTQTPKHLITATGQRVTLRCSPRSGDLSVYWYQQSLDQGLQFLIQYYNGEERAKGNILERFSAQQFPDLHSELNLSSLELGDSALYFCASSVGASGVTDTQYFGPGTRLTVL.

V and J are TRBV9 and TRBJ2-2; 16 nucleotides line up with TRBD2. The trim removed 3 bases at V and 6 bases at J, leaving 11 bases unmatched. The CDR3 consists of 19 residues. The germline V gene has CDR1 SGDLS and CDR2 YYNGEE. The CDR3 reads CASSAPGLAGGLDAGELFF. As DNA, the CDR3 is TGTGCCAGCAGCGCCCCGGGACTAGCGGGGGGGCTCGACGCCGGGGAGCTGTTTTTT.

The rearrangement uses TRBV5-4 and TRBJ1-2; D uncertain. The CDR3 runs 14 residues. Germline lookup yields CDR1 SGHNT and CDR2 YYREEE (reference sequence). V dropped 0 bases and J dropped 2 bases, with 8 bases sitting between them. CDR3 amino acids: CASSLDQINYGYTF. The CDR3 DNA reads TGTGCCAGCAGCTTGGACCAGATAAACTATGGCTACACCTTC.

V usage is TRBV7-9 and J usage is TRBJ1-1; D possibly corresponds to TRBD1 (5 bases). The CDR3 consists of 15 residues. Germline CDR1 and CDR2: SEHNR and FQNEAQ (reference sequence). Trimming removed 3 bases from V and 6 bases from J, with 17 bases in between. The CDR3 here is CASSFDTGGFAEAFF. The CDR3 nucleotides are TGTGCCAGCAGCTTTGATACGGGGGGGTTCGCTGAAGCTTTCTTT.

This chain connects TRBV4-1 to TRBJ2-7, with TRBD1 matching over 9 bases. Per the germline V gene, CDR1 is MGHRA and CDR2 is YSYEKL. Germline trimming cut 0 bases from V and 4 bases from J; bases unmatched to any gene: 4. CDR3 length: 15 residues. CDR3 in DNA: TGCGCCAGCAGCCAAGAGTCGACAGGGGGGTACGAGCAGTACTTC. It codes for CASSQESTGGYEQYF.

The CDR3 reads CASSLGSDWAYEQYF. CDR3 nucleotides: TGTGCCAGCAGCCTAGGCTCAGACTGGGCCTACGAGCAGTACTTC. The gene calls are TRBV4-2 and TRBJ2-7; D remains unclear. The germline V and J ends were trimmed by 4 bases and 2 bases, with 15 bases remaining between them. The length of the CDR3 is 15 residues. The germline V gene encodes CDR1 LGHNA and CDR2 YNFKEQ.

The chain has TRBV4-1 and TRBJ1-5, with D hard to call. V lost 4 bases, J lost 0 bases, and 13 bases lay in between. Germline lookup yields CDR1 MGHRA and CDR2 YSYEKL. The CDR3 runs to 16 residues. CDR3 DNA: TGCGCCAGCAGCCCCGCCCACGAGTATAGCAATCAGCCCCAGCATTTT. Translated, it gives CASSPAHEYSNQPQHF.

The chain recombines TRBV5-4 with TRBJ2-7; possible D gene TRBD2, 6 bases. The V end was cut by 3 bases, the J end by 2 bases, with 15 bases between. Looked up from germline, CDR1 is SGHNT and CDR2 is YYREEE (reference sequence). The CDR3 loop spans 15 amino acids. CDR3 coding DNA: TGTGCCAGCAGCTGGGGGGATGGGCCCCCCTACGAGCAGTACGTC. Encoded protein: CASSWGDGPPYEQYV.